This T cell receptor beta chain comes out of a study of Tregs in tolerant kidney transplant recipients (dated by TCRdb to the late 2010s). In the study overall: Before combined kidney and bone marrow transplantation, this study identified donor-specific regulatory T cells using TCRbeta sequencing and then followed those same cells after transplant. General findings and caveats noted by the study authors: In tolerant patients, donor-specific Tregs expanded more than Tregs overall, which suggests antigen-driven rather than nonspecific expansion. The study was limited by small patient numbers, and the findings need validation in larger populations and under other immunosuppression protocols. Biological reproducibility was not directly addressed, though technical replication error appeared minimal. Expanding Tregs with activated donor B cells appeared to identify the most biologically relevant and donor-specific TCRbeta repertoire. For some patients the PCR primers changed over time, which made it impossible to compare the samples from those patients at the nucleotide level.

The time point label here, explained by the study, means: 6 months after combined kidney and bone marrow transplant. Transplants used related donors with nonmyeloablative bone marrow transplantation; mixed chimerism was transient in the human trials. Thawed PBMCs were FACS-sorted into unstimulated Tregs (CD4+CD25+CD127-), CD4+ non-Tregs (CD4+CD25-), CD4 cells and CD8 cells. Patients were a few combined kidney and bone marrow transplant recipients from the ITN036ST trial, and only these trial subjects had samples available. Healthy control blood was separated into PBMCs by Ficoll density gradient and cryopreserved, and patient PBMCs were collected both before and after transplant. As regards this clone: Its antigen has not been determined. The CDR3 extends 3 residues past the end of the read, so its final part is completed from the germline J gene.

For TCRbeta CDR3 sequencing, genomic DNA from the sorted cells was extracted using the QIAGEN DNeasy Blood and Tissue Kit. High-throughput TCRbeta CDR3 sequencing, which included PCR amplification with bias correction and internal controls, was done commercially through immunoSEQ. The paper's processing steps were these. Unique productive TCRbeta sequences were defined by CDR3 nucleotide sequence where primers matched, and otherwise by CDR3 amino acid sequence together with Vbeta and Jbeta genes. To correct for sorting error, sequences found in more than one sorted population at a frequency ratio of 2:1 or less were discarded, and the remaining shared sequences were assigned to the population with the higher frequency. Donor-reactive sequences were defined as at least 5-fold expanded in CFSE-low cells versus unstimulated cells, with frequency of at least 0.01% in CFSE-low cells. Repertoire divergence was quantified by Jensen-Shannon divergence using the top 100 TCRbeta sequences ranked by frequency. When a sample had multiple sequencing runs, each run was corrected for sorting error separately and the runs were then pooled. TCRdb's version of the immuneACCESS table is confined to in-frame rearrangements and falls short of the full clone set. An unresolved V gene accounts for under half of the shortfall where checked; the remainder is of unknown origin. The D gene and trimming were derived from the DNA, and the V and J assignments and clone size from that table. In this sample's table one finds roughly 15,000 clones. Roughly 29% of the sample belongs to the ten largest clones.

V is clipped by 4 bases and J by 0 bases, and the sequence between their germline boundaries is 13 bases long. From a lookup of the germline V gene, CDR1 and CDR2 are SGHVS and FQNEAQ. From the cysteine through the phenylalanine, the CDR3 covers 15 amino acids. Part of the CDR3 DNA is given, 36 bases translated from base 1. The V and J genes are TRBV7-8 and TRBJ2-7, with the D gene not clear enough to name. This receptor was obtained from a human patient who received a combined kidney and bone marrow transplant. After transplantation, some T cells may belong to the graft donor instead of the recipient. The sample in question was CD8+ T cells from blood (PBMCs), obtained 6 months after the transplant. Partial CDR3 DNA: TGTGCCAGCAGCTCCTGGAAAGCGAGCTCCTACGAG. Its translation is CASSSWKASSYE. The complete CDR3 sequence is CASSSWKASSYEQYF.